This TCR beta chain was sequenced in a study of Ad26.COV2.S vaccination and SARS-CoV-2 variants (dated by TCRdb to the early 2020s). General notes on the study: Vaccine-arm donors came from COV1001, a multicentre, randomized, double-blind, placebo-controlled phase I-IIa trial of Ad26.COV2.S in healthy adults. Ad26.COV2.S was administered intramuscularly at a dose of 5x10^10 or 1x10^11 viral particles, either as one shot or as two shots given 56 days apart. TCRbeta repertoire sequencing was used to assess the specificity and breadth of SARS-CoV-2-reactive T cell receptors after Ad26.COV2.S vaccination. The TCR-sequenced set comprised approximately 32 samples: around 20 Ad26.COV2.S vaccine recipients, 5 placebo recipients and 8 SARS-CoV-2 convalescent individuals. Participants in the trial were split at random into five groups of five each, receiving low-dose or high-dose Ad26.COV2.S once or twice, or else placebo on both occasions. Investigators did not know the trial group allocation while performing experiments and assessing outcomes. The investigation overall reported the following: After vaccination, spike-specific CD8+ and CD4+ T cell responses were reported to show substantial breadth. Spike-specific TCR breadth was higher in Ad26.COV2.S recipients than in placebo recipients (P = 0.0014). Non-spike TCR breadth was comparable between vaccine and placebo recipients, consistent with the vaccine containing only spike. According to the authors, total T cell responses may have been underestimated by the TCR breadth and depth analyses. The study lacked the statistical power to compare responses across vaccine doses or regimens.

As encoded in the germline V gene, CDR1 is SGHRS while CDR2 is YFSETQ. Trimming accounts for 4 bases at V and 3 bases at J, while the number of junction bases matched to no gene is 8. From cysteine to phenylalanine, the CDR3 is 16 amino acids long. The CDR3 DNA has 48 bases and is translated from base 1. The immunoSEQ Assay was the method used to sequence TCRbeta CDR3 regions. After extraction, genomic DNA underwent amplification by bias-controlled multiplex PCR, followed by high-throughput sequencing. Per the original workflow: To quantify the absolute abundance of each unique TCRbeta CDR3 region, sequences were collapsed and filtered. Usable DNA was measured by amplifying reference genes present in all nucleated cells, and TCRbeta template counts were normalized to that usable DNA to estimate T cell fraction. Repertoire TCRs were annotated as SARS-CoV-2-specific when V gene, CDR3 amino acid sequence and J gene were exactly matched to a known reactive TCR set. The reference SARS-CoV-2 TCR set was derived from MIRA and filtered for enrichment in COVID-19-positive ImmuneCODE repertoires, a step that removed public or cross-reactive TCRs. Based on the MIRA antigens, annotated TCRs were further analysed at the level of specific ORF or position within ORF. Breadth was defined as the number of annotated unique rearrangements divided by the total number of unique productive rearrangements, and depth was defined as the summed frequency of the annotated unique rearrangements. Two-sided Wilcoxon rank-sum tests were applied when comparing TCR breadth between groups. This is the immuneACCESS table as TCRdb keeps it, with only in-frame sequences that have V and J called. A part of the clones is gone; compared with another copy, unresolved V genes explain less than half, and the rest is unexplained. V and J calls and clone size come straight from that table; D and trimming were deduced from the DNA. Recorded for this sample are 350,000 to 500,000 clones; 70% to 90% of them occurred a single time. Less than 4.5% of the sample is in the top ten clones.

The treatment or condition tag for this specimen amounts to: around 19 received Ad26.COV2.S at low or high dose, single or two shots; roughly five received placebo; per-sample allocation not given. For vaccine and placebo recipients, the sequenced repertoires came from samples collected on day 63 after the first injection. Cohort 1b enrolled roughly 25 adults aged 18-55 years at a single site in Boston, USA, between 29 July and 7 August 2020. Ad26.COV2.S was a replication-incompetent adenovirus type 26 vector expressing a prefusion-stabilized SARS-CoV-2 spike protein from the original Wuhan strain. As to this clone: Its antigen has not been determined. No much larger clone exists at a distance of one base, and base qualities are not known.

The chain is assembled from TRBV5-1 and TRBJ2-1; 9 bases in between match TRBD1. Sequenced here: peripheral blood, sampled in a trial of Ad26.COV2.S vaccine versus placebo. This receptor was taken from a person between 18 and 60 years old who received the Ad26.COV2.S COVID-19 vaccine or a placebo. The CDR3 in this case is CASSQPGTGFYNEQFF. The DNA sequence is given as TGCGCCAGCAGCCAGCCCGGGACAGGGTTCTACAATGAGCAGTTCTTC.